Listed below are T cell receptor beta chains from one sample, sequenced in a study of shared clonotypes between healthy human individuals. Method: immunoSEQ multiplex PCR; TCRdb's copy keeps in-frame clones and lacks some. This sample has 850,000 to 1,200,000 clones; about 76% occur once, and the top ten carry approximately 1.5%. The material sequenced was memory CD4+ T cells sorted from blood. Source of these receptors: a man younger than 35 in good health. The CDR3 runs from the conserved cysteine through the conserved F or W. The D gene is left open where the match is weak. Size tells how often a clone was seen (once, few, many) or the class of an expanded clone, and some rows leave it out.

V gene	clone size	J gene	D gene	CDR3 protein	CDR3 DNA
TRBV28	.	TRBJ1-1	TRBD1	CASSLVTGAGSMNTEAFF	TGTGCCAGCAGTTTAGTGACAGGGGCCGGGTCCATGAACACTGAAGCTTTCTTT
TRBV11-2	.	TRBJ2-5	.	CASSLSRETQYF	TGTGCCAGCAGCTTATCCCGGGAGACCCAGTACTTC
TRBV15	.	TRBJ2-2	.	CATSGYGQGTGTGELFF	TGTGCCACCAGCGGGTACGGCCAAGGTACAGGAACCGGGGAGCTGTTTTTT
TRBV5-1	few	TRBJ2-5	TRBD2	CASSLALGRAETQYF	TGCGCCAGCAGCTTGGCTCTCGGGAGGGCTGAGACCCAGTACTTC
TRBV4-1	.	TRBJ2-6	.	CASSQDPGAGANVLTF	TGCGCCAGCAGCCAAGATCCGGGGGCCGGGGCCAACGTCCTGACTTTC
TRBV29-1	.	TRBJ1-1	.	CSVEDRRGRGTEAFF	TGCAGCGTTGAAGATCGAAGGGGTAGGGGCACTGAAGCTTTCTTT
TRBV30	.	TRBJ1-3	.	CAWSVGGGDSGNTIYF	TGTGCCTGGAGTGTCGGTGGGGGAGATTCTGGAAACACCATATATTTT
TRBV20-1	.	TRBJ2-5	.	CSAGGQETQYF	TGCAGTGCGGGCGGACAAGAGACCCAGTACTTC
TRBV10-3	once	TRBJ1-3	TRBD1	CAISQAGTDWFGNTIYF	TGTGCCATCAGCCAAGCGGGGACAGATTGGTTCGGAAACACCATATATTTT
TRBV5-1	.	TRBJ2-7	TRBD1	CASSLVGTGFSYEQYF	TGCGCCAGCAGCTTGGTCGGGACAGGGTTTTCCTACGAGCAGTACTTC
TRBV7-7	.	TRBJ2-5	.	CASSPNSGGGETQYF	TGTGCTAGCAGCCCCAATTCTGGAGGAGGAGAGACCCAGTACTTC
TRBV5-5	.	TRBJ1-5	.	CASSQSTGLSNQPQHF	TGTGCCAGCAGCCAAAGTACAGGGTTGAGCAATCAGCCCCAGCATTTT
TRBV4-3	.	TRBJ2-3	.	CASSQDRLSHTDTQYF	TGCGCCAGCAGCCAAGATCGACTTAGCCACACAGATACGCAGTATTTT
TRBV18	.	TRBJ2-7	.	CASSPPQGRYEQYF	TGTGCCAGCTCACCACCTCAGGGAAGGTACGAGCAGTACTTC
TRBV5-6	.	TRBJ2-5	.	CASSAGVETQYF	TGTGCCAGCAGCGCAGGGGTTGAGACCCAGTACTTC
TRBV7-2	.	TRBJ2-3	.	CASSPDSLRTQYF	TGTGCCAGCAGCCCAGACTCGCTCAGAACGCAGTATTTT
TRBV6-6	.	TRBJ2-7	.	CASRSSAASYEQYF	TGTGCCAGCAGGTCGTCAGCGGCCTCCTACGAGCAGTACTTC
TRBV6-6	.	TRBJ1-3	TRBD1	CASSYTGTDSGNTIYF	TGTGCCAGCAGTTACACCGGGACAGACTCTGGAAACACCATATATTTT
TRBV19	.	TRBJ1-5	.	CASTTGLNSNQPQHF	TGTGCCAGTACTACAGGCTTGAATAGCAATCAGCCCCAGCATTTT
TRBV5-6	.	TRBJ2-2	.	CASSRTGRTGELFF	TGTGCCAGCAGCCGTACAGGGCGTACCGGGGAGCTGTTTTTT
TRBV19	.	TRBJ2-2	TRBD2	CASHTSGGANTGELFF	TGTGCCAGCCATACTAGCGGGGGCGCGAACACCGGGGAGCTGTTTTTT
TRBV30	.	TRBJ1-1	.	CAWSVGIEAFF	TGTGCCTGGAGTGTAGGGATTGAAGCTTTCTTT
TRBV5-1	.	TRBJ1-1	TRBD1	CASSFRGTGALNTEAFF	TGCGCCAGCAGCTTCCGAGGGACAGGAGCTCTAAACACTGAAGCTTTCTTT
TRBV6-1	.	TRBJ1-5	.	CASSLQGVGNQPQHF	TGTGCCAGCAGTTTACAGGGCGTCGGGAATCAGCCCCAGCATTTT
TRBV28	.	TRBJ2-3	.	CASSSKDPMGDTQYF	TGTGCCAGCAGTTCTAAGGACCCGATGGGGGATACGCAGTATTTT
TRBV10-3	.	TRBJ2-7	.	CAINPTTPGTGEQYF	TGTGCCATCAACCCCACAACTCCAGGGACTGGCGAGCAGTACTTC
TRBV11-3	.	TRBJ2-7	.	CASSLVDKPYEQYF	TGTGCCAGCAGCTTAGTGGACAAACCCTACGAGCAGTACTTC
TRBV10-1	.	TRBJ2-3	.	CASSEASATTDTQYF	TGCGCCAGCAGTGAAGCTAGCGCTACCACAGATACGCAGTATTTT
TRBV5-1	.	TRBJ2-2	.	CASRPLQNANTGELFF	TGCGCCAGCAGACCGCTTCAGAATGCGAACACCGGGGAGCTGTTTTTT
TRBV11-2	.	TRBJ2-6	.	CASSLVGPSGANVLTF	TGTGCCAGCAGCTTAGTGGGGCCCTCTGGGGCCAACGTCCTGACTTTC
TRBV4-2	once	TRBJ2-1	TRBD1	CASSQNRQGGEQFF	TGTGCCAGCAGCCAAAATAGACAGGGTGGTGAGCAGTTCTTC
TRBV6-4	many	TRBJ2-4	.	CASSARGFFAKNIQYF	TGTGCCAGCAGTGCCCGGGGGTTCTTCGCCAAAAACATTCAGTACTTC
TRBV20-1	.	TRBJ2-7	.	CSARSGAEQYF	TGCAGTGCTAGATCAGGGGCCGAGCAGTACTTC